These T cell receptor beta chains were read from a single sample in a study of T cells in Graves' hyperthyroidism and ophthalmopathy. TCRdb reprocessed the multiplex PCR reads with MiXCR, giving one entry per CDR3 protein. The table has about 340,000 distinct CDR3 sequences, 20% to 25% seen once. Sequenced material: blood. Receptor source: a woman aged 50 to 60 with Graves' hyperthyroidism. The CDR3 runs from the conserved cysteine through the conserved F or W. Each record gives: V gene, D gene, J gene, CDR3 protein. The D gene is left open where the match is weak.

TRBV20-1	-	TRBJ1-1	CSARRSAEAFF
TRBV7-2	-	TRBJ2-7	CASSSPSRSEQYF
TRBV18	-	TRBJ1-5	CASSSQGGGNQPQHF
TRBV7-8	TRBD1	TRBJ1-5	CASSLTGGRNQPQHF
TRBV2	-	TRBJ1-5	CASSVLGNSNQPQHF
TRBV12-3/TRBV12-4	TRBD2	TRBJ2-1	CASGIAGVYNEQFF
TRBV2	TRBD1	TRBJ2-7	CASRPGQGLYEQYF
TRBV28	-	TRBJ2-7	CASSFGGLPYEQYF
TRBV19	TRBD2	TRBJ2-2	CASRNVAGGLVGELFF
TRBV28	-	TRBJ2-1	CASSSQRYNEQFF
TRBV7-6	-	TRBJ2-5	CASSLRYQETQYF
TRBV2	-	TRBJ2-7	CASFIRSQGTYEQYF
TRBV20-1	TRBD2	TRBJ2-3	CSARSGTSGFTDTQYF
TRBV20-1	TRBD1	TRBJ1-6	CSARTDDRGGYNSPLHF
TRBV7-9	-	TRBJ1-3	CASSSGNTIYF
TRBV6-2/TRBV6-3	-	TRBJ2-3	CASSYSQAPISSTDTQYF
TRBV11-2	-	TRBJ2-5	CASSLGGAKETQYF
TRBV19	-	TRBJ1-2	CASRWTGTNYGYTF
TRBV18	TRBD1	TRBJ1-4	CASSRGQATNEKLFF
TRBV5-1	-	TRBJ2-5	CASTHDRETQYF
TRBV11-2	TRBD1	TRBJ2-3	CASSSEGGPTDTQYF
TRBV30	-	TRBJ1-2	CAWSVRGQSFDYGYTF
TRBV7-3	-	TRBJ1-1	CASSEQGREAFF
TRBV2	-	TRBJ2-2	CASKVRLGTGELFF
TRBV2	TRBD1	TRBJ2-5	CASSTGQGRRETQYF
TRBV20-1	-	TRBJ2-1	CSARKTHNEQFF
TRBV28	TRBD2	TRBJ2-5	CASAPQGTSGKVGAETQYF
TRBV12-3/TRBV12-4	TRBD2	TRBJ2-5	CASTGSGGGTQYF
TRBV7-9	-	TRBJ2-1	CASSLRRVWDRNEQFF
TRBV5-1	TRBD2	TRBJ2-1	CASSAPGTSYNEQFF
TRBV2	TRBD1	TRBJ1-2	CASSGRGKSDGYTF
TRBV28	-	TRBJ1-2	CASSFALGAGYTF
TRBV28	-	TRBJ1-2	CASSPGGLANYGYTF
TRBV3-1	-	TRBJ1-6	CASSQGGDSPLHF
TRBV28	-	TRBJ2-7	CASKGGGPITYEQYF
TRBV5-5	-	TRBJ2-3	CASSFLAASGAQYF
TRBV10-3	-	TRBJ1-3	CAIKPGLLSGNTIYF
TRBV6-1	-	TRBJ1-2	CASSYVDGYTF
TRBV20-1	TRBD2	TRBJ2-7	CSAIPGLAVNTPSYEQYF
TRBV6-6	-	TRBJ1-4	CASSYTRTNEKLFF
TRBV18	TRBD2	TRBJ2-1	CASSPPLAGNEQFF
TRBV7-3	TRBD2	TRBJ2-2	CASSPSGTSTGELFF
TRBV25-1	-	TRBJ2-7	CASTQGFASAYEQYF
TRBV14	-	TRBJ1-4	CASSQDRTANEKLFF